The clone carrying this TCR beta chain was detected ten times or more. What it recognizes is unknown. Time point: persistent/refractory GD, antithyroid drugs over 5 years with positive TRAb. RNA from PBMCs was the source of the TCR library. The data derive from a study of regulatory T cells in long-lasting Graves disease. Study-wide results and limits: Favoring TRBV28, TRBJ1-2 and TRBJ2-5 was a feature seen in persistent disease.

Building of the TCR beta libraries involved iRepertoire HTBI primers and Arm-PCR of CDR3 regions. TCRdb re-called the multiplex PCR reads through MiXCR, storing one row per CDR3 protein. This sample carries roughly 400,000 distinct CDR3 sequences, roughly 23% of them seen once, and the ten largest clones take more than 13%. CDR3 length: 17 amino acids. J gave up 8 bases and V 10 bases, and 22 bases lay outside the gene matches. Germline CDR1 is MDHEN and CDR2 is SYDVKM. The sequence derives from a female donor with Graves disease. J is TRBJ1-4 and V is TRBV28, with 7 nucleotides matching TRBD1. Sequences were derived from peripheral blood mononuclear cells (PBMCs), sampled when the disease was refractory, from a patient treated with antithyroid drugs. This CDR3 reads CATPTGTATRSAEKLFF. The CDR3 DNA reads as TGTGCCACCCCAACCGGGACAGCCACAAGATCGGCCGAAAAACTGTTTTTT. The full variable domain, with the rest looked up from reference TRBV28 and TRBJ1-4, is DVKVTQSSRYLVKRTGEKVFLECVQDMDHENMFWYRQDPGLGLRLIYFSYDVKMKEKGDIPEGYSVSREKKERFSLILESASTNQTSMYLCATPTGTATRSAEKLFFGSGTQLSVL.